This T cell receptor (beta chain) is from a study of blood T cell repertoires in COVID-19. Overall study: The study drew acute and convalescent COVID-19 samples from the United States, Italy and Spain. The cDNA or gDNA used as material had been derived from T cells, B-cell-depleted T cells, or PBMCs.

Authors' analysis steps: From reference gene primer amplification, estimates of nucleated cell counts were derived. Repertoires were generated with immunoSEQ multiplex PCR, while TCRdb's copy carries only in-frame clones and drops some. The V and J calls and clone size are taken from that table; D and trimming were inferred from the DNA. Among 100,000 or so clones listed, roughly 79% were seen once. V gave up 2 bases and J gave up 2 bases, with 13 bases separating them. This CDR3 spans 15 amino acids. Germline V gene sequence: CDR1 MNHEY, CDR2 SMNVEV (reference sequence). The sequenced material came from peripheral blood. The sequence derives from a human donor in a cohort sampled during active COVID-19. V and J are TRBV27 and TRBJ2-7; D unclear. CDR3 loop: CASSLVAGSTYEQYF. Here the CDR3 DNA reads TGTGCCAGCAGTTTAGTGGCAGGCTCTACCTACGAGCAGTACTTC.